Sequencing of this T cell receptor (beta chain) was carried out in a study of CD8 T cells in Susac syndrome. Random hexamers were used to reverse transcribe an amount of about 0.45 to 1 ug RNA. Multiplex immunoSEQ PCR targeted 54 Vbeta and 13 Jbeta TCR beta segments. TCRdb analysed the immunoSEQ multiplex PCR reads with MiXCR anew, one entry per CDR3 protein. The table has fewer than 95,000 distinct CDR3 sequences, about 95% seen once. The sequencing sample was made of CD8+ T cells from PBMCs. The receptor's source is a human donor with Susac syndrome.

The CDR3: CASSSGQYQPQHF. For the CDR3, the DNA is TGTGCCAGCAGCTCGGGACAGTATCAGCCCCAGCATTTT. J is TRBJ1-5 and V is TRBV7-9; 7 bases fit TRBD1. The CDR3 spans 13 residues. Germline values: CDR1 SEHNR, CDR2 FQNEAQ (reference sequence). The trim removed 4 bases at V and 5 bases at J, leaving 2 bases unmatched.